This T cell receptor (beta chain) was found in a study of cytomegalovirus exposure and HLA in healthy donors. Trimming left V 1 base short and J 3 bases short, with 10 bases between. Germline assignment: CDR1 MGHRA and CDR2 YSYEKL. The CDR3 runs to 14 residues. Amplification used 60 Vbeta primers and 13 Jbeta primers. TCRdb's table, derived via immunoSEQ multiplex PCR, lists solely in-frame clones and lacks some. The sample gives 210,000 or so clones, approximately 80% of which show up once; about 0.6% is in the top ten. The chain is built from TRBV4-1 and TRBJ2-7; weak D call: TRBD2 (5 bases). Sequencing input: PBMCs. The clonotype comes from a woman in her thirties or forties in good health and CMV-seronegative. CDR3 in amino acids: CASSQGVGSYEQYF. CDR3 DNA sequence: TGCGCCAGCAGCCAAGGGGTGGGGAGCTACGAGCAGTACTTC.